Listed below are T cell receptor beta chains from one sample, sequenced in a study of control samples from healthy donors and cancer patients. Libraries were prepared by immunoSEQ multiplex PCR; TCRdb keeps only in-frame clonotypes and omits some of them. The sample lists roughly 120,000 clones, 85% to 90% occurring once. Sequenced material: PBMCs. The receptors originated from a woman aged 50 to 60 with colorectal cancer. Both conserved end residues are part of each CDR3. Each record gives: D gene, V gene, J gene, clone size, CDR3 protein, CDR3 DNA. D genes are given only for firm matches. Clone size is stated in some rows and not others, as once, few, many or a class when expanded.

>TRBD1|TRBV18|TRBJ2-7|.
CASSHRDRVSSYEQYF
TGTGCCAGCTCACACCGGGACAGGGTGAGCTCCTACGAGCAGTACTTC
>.|TRBV18|TRBJ2-5|.
CASSTDGAQETQYF
TGTGCCAGCTCAACGGACGGAGCTCAAGAGACCCAGTACTTC
>.|TRBV28|TRBJ2-7|.
CASSFQGLTYEQYF
TGTGCCAGCAGTTTTCAGGGCTTGACCTACGAGCAGTACTTC
>TRBD1|TRBV5-4|TRBJ2-4|.
CASSQDRGQNIQYF
TGTGCCAGCAGTCAGGACAGGGGGCAGAACATTCAGTACTTC
>.|TRBV6-5|TRBJ1-1|.
CASMGHTEAFF
TGTGCCAGCATGGGGCACACTGAAGCTTTCTTT
>TRBD2|TRBV5-1|TRBJ2-3|.
CASGPIAGGSTDTQYF
TGCGCCAGCGGACCGATCGCGGGAGGGAGCACAGATACGCAGTATTTT
>TRBD2|TRBV6-4|TRBJ2-2|.
CASSPGKAGGPTGELFF
TGTGCCAGCAGTCCCGGAAAAGCGGGGGGGCCCACCGGGGAGCTGTTTTTT
>.|TRBV6-5|TRBJ1-1|.
CASSRGTAGTEAFF
TGTGCCAGCAGCCGGGGGACGGCTGGCACTGAAGCTTTCTTT
>.|TRBV2|TRBJ1-2|.
CASSEGGLGYGYTF
TGTGCCAGCAGTGAAGGAGGTTTAGGGTATGGCTACACCTTC
>.|TRBV4-1|TRBJ2-7|.
CASSRQGLPLNEQYF
TGCGCCAGCTCGCGACAGGGACTCCCTTTAAACGAGCAGTACTTC
>TRBD1|TRBV16|TRBJ1-5|.
CASSTTGRGQPQHF
TGTGCCAGCAGCACGACAGGGAGAGGCCAGCCCCAGCATTTT
>.|TRBV28|TRBJ1-5|.
CASIPARGASGQPQHF
TGTGCCAGCATCCCGGCGAGGGGTGCGTCGGGTCAGCCCCAGCATTTT
>.|TRBV9|TRBJ1-4|once
CASSVDPGGEKLFF
TGTGCCAGCAGCGTAGATCCTGGAGGTGAAAAACTGTTTTTT
>TRBD2|TRBV5-1|TRBJ2-5|.
CASTSAGSYQETQYF
TGCGCCAGCACCTCAGCGGGGTCCTACCAAGAGACCCAGTACTTC
>TRBD2|TRBV2|TRBJ2-5|.
CASSEGTSPIQETQYF
TGTGCCAGCAGTGAGGGGACTAGCCCCATCCAAGAGACCCAGTACTTC
>TRBD1|TRBV6-6|TRBJ1-2|once
CASRLGEDRAPGYTF
TGTGCCAGCAGGCTCGGGGAGGACAGGGCTCCTGGCTACACCTTC
>TRBD2|TRBV28|TRBJ2-7|.
CASSFGEREDF
TGTGCCAGCAGTTTCGGGGAACGGGAGGACTTC
>.|TRBV4-1|TRBJ1-5|few
CASSPTDQPQHF
TGCGCCAGCAGCCCGACAGATCAGCCCCAGCATTTT
>TRBD1|TRBV15|TRBJ2-3|.
CATSRRQGAGSDTQYF
TGTGCCACCAGCAGGAGGCAGGGGGCTGGTTCAGATACGCAGTATTTT
>TRBD2|TRBV19|TRBJ2-2|.
CASSIPLAYTGELFF
TGTGCCAGTAGTATTCCACTAGCGTACACCGGGGAGCTGTTTTTT
>TRBD2|TRBV7-3|TRBJ2-2|.
CASSLTSAGELFF
TGTGCCAGCAGTCTTACTAGCGCCGGGGAGCTGTTTTTT
>.|TRBV30|TRBJ1-1|.
CAWSKGVEAFF
TGTGCCTGGAGCAAAGGAGTAGAAGCTTTCTTT
>TRBD2|TRBV28|TRBJ2-1|few
CASSFQREGYEQFF
TGTGCCAGCAGTTTCCAGCGGGAGGGTTATGAGCAGTTCTTC
>TRBD1|TRBV7-6|TRBJ2-6|.
CASSSTRTGPSGANVLTF
TGTGCCAGCAGCTCTACCCGGACAGGACCCTCTGGGGCCAACGTCCTGACTTTC
>.|TRBV27|TRBJ1-5|.
CASSSGYSNQPQHF
TGTGCCAGCAGTTCCGGTTATAGCAATCAGCCCCAGCATTTT
>TRBD1|TRBV5-4|TRBJ1-1|once
CASSSRGRGDTEAFF
TGTGCCAGCAGCTCCAGGGGGCGCGGGGACACTGAAGCTTTCTTT
>TRBD1|TRBV5-8|TRBJ1-3|few
CASRSDRVPGNTIYF
TGTGCCAGCAGGTCGGACAGGGTTCCTGGAAACACCATATATTTT
>.|TRBV11-2|TRBJ2-1|.
CASSLAWRGPSYNEQFF
TGTGCCAGCAGCTTAGCGTGGCGGGGGCCGTCCTACAATGAGCAGTTCTTC
>TRBD1|TRBV6-5|TRBJ2-1|.
CASSPGQYNEQFF
TGTGCCAGCAGCCCGGGACAGTACAATGAGCAGTTCTTC
>.|TRBV2|TRBJ2-1|once
CARTGTLDNEQFF
TGTGCCAGAACCGGGACCTTGGACAATGAGCAGTTCTTC
>TRBD2|TRBV11-2|TRBJ2-1|.
CASSGREVYNEQFF
TGTGCCAGCAGCGGACGGGAGGTGTACAATGAGCAGTTCTTC